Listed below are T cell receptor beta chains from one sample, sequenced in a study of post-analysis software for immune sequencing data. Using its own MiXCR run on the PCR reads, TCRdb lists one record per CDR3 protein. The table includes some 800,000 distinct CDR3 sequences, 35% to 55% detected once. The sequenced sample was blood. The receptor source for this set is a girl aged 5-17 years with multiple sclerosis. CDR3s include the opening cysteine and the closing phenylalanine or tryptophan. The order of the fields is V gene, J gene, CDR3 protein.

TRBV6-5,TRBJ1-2,CASSYARTATGYTF
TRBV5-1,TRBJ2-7,CASSLVLGSYEQYF
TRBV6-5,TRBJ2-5,CASSYSNDQGETQYF
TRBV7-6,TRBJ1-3,CASSLNPSGGNSGNTIYF
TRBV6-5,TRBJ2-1,CASSEQEYNEQFF
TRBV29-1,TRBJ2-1,CSVLGGGTYNEQFF
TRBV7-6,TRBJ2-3,CASSLAVGLAGGQRDTQYF
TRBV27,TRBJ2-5,CASNPSGRAGETQYF
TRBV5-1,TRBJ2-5,CASSVVLGAGEQYF
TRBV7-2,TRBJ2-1,CASSLAISGSGNNEQFF
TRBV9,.,CASSVGGSGSIQTQYF
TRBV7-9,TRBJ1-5,CASSSTRGQGGNQPQHF
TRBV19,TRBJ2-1,CASSITSSGYNEQFF
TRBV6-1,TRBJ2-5,CASRRTQGAGETQYF
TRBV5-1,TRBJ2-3,CASSLDREMDTQYF
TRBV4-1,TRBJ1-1,CASSQQSPGNTEAFF
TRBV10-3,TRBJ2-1,CAILEAGSPFF
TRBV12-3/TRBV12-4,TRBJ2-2,CASRDRVPGELFF
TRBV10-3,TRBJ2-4,CATRTVKDRGDIQYF
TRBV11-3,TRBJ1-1,CASSLDGTWGKTNTEAFF
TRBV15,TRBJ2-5,CATSVRWGEALQETQYF
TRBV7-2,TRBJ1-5,CASSPQGVSNQPQHF
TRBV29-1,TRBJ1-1,CSVQASVEGWAFF
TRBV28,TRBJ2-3,CASSPTSGTSGADTQYF
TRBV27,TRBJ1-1,CASSSAHTNTEAFF
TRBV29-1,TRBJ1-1,CSVERDRGLVNTEAFF
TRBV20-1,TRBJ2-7,CSASGYEQYF
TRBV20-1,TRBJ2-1,CSAGRDRVYNEQFF
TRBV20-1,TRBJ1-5,CSADPGTDSNQPQHF
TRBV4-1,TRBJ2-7,CASSQDLENSGYEQYF
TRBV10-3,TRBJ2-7,CAISPEDAYEQYF
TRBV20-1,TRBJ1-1,CSARAQGPGWAFF
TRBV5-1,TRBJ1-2,CASSLPSDFGYTF
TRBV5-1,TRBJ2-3,CASSLIPGQFTDTQYF
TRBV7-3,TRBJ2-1,CASSSLDRGNYNEQFF
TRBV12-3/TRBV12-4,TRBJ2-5,CASSLNWGETQYF
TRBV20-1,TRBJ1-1,CSALKPNRGNTEAFF
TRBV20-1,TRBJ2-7,CSALGRGYEQYF
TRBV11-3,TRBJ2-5,CASSPRTGGWEQYF
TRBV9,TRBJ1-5,CASSVGTGVPQHF
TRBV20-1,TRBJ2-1,CSVFERGYNEQFF
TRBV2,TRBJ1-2,CASSDLGQTYGYTF
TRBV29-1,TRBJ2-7,CSYRYDYEQYF
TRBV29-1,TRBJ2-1,CSVEPTAYNEQFF
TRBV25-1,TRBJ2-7,CASGRGGSYEQYF
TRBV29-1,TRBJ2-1,CSVGHPGGEQFF
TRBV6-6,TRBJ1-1,CASIQLQAGPEAFF